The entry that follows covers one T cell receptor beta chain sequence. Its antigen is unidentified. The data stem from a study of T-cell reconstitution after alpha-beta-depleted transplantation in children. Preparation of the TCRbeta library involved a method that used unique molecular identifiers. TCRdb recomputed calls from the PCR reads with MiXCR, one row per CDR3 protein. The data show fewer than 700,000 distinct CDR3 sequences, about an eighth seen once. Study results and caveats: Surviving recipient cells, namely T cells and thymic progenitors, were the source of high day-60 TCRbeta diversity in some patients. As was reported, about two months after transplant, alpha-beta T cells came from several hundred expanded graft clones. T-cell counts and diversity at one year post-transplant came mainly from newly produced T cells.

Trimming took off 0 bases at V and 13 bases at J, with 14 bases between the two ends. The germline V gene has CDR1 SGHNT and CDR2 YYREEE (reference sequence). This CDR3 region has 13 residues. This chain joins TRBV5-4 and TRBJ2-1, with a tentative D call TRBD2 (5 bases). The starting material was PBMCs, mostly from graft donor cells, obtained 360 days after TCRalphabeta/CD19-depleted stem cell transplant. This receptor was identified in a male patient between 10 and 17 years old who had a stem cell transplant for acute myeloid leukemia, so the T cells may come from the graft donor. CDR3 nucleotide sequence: TGTGCCAGCAGCTTGGAAGGACTTCGAGTTCAGTTCTTC. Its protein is CASSLEGLRVQFF.